The clone carrying this TCR beta chain was seen just once. The antigen is undetermined. This sample is drawn from a study of T cell responses to AZD1222 COVID-19 vaccine. Sequencing used immunoSEQ multiplex PCR; TCRdb keeps in-frame clones, though not all of them. Of around 130,000 clones listed, around 90% are singletons. Points from the study as a whole: Nearly half of unique spike-specific TCRs reportedly avoided B.1.351 and B.1.1.7 mutated regions.

Germline CDR1 reads SGHKS; CDR2 reads YYEKEE (reference sequence). The V and J ends lost 2 bases and 7 bases, in that order; junction bases with no gene match: 12. This CDR3 spans 15 amino acids. This specimen consisted of peripheral blood, obtained on day 0 of AZD1222 vaccination. The chain couples TRBV5-5 to TRBJ2-7; TRBD2 matches 7 bases. The origin of this receptor is an adult in good health. The CDR3 spells CASSFGLDRNREQYF. The CDR3, as DNA: TGTGCCAGCAGCTTTGGACTAGACAGAAATAGGGAGCAGTACTTC.